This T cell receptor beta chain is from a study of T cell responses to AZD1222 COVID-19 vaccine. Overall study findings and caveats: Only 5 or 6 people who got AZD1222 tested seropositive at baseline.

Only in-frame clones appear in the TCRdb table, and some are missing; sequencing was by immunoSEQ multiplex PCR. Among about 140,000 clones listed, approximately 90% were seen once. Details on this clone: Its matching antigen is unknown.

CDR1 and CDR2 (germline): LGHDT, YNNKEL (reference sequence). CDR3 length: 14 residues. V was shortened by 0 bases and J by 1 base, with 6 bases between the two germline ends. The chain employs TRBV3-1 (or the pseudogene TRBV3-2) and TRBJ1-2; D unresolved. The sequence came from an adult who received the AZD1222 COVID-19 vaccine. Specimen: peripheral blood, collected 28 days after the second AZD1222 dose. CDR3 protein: CASSQESHNYGYTF. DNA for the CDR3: TGTGCCAGCAGCCAAGAATCACATAACTATGGCTACACCTTC.